The 31 T cell receptor beta chains given below trace back to one sample, sequenced in a study of shared clonotypes between healthy human individuals. The naive CD8 population came from CD45RO-negative cells selected for CCR7, without terminally differentiated effector memory CD45RA+ cells. Assay: immunoSEQ multiplex PCR; the TCRdb copy retains only in-frame clones and omits some. The data show around 600,000 clones, about 95% seen once. Specimen: naive CD8+ T cells sorted from blood. The source of these receptors is a woman aged 25-40 years in good health.

J is TRBJ2-6 and V is TRBV28, with 11 bases lining up with TRBD1. CDR3 length: 18 residues. Germline values: CDR1 MDHEN, CDR2 SYDVKM. V shed 5 bases and J 4 bases; nucleotides not matched to a gene: 10. CDR3 loop: CASSTRTGGAWGANVLTF. The CDR3 coding sequence is TGTGCCAGCAGTACCCGGACAGGGGGCGCTTGGGGGGCCAACGTCCTGACTTTC.

V gene TRBV4-1 combines with J gene TRBJ2-3; D possibly matches TRBD1 or TRBD2 (6 bases each). Germline CDR1 reads MGHRA; CDR2 reads YSYEKL. With 3 bases removed from V and 5 bases from J, the gap between germline ends came to 15 bases. The CDR3 consists of 15 residues. The CDR3 DNA reads as TGCGCCAGCAGCCATCCCACTGGGGGGCAAGATACGCAGTATTTT. Its protein product is CASSHPTGGQDTQYF.

V and J are TRBV6-4 and TRBJ2-1; D remains ambiguous. The V gene lost 0 bases and the J gene lost 16 bases, with 10 bases spanning the gap. The germline CDR1 and CDR2 sequences are MRHNA and SNTAGT. The CDR3 extends over 11 amino acids. Here the CDR3 reads CASSDSRWIFF. CDR3 in DNA: TGTGCCAGCAGTGACTCCCGCTGGATATTCTTC.

The chain is built from TRBV9 and TRBJ2-7, with D possibly called TRBD1 or TRBD2 (5 bases each). The CDR3 loop spans 14 amino acids. The V end was cut by 0 bases, the J end by 2 bases, with 9 bases between. Germline lookup yields CDR1 SGDLS and CDR2 YYNGEE. The CDR3 sequence: CASSVDGATYEQYF. The CDR3 DNA reads as TGTGCCAGCAGCGTAGACGGGGCCACCTACGAGCAGTACTTC.

The chain links TRBV5-1 to TRBJ2-2; D is possibly TRBD1 or TRBD2 (5 bases each). This CDR3 spans 14 amino acids. From germline, CDR1 is SGHRS and CDR2 YFSETQ. V was trimmed by 3 bases and J by 3 bases, leaving 9 bases between them. This CDR3 reads CASSSGPDTGELFF. The DNA of the CDR3 is TGCGCCAGCAGCTCGGGACCGGACACCGGGGAGCTGTTTTTT. The full variable domain, in which reference TRBV5-1 and TRBJ2-2 provide the parts outside the CDR3, is KAGVTQTPRYLIKTRGQQVTLSCSPISGHRSVSWYQQTPGQGLQFLFEYFSETQRNKGNFPGRFSGRQFSNSRSEMNVSTLELGDSALYLCASSSGPDTGELFFGEGSRLTVL.

The gene calls are TRBV23-1 and TRBJ2-6; maybe TRBD1 (6 bases). TRBV23-1 is an ORF for which the function is uncertain. The germline V and J ends were trimmed by 5 bases and 2 bases, with 13 bases remaining between them. The CDR3 is made up of 16 amino acids. The CDR3 region has the DNA TGCGCCAGCAGTGTACAGGGTTCCGCTGGGGCCAACGTCCTGACTTTC. Its protein is CASSVQGSAGANVLTF.

This chain connects TRBV30 to TRBJ2-5, with D uncertain. This CDR3 region has 12 residues. Deletions cut 2 bases from V and 7 bases from J, with 11 bases between. The V gene's germline CDR1 is GTSNPN and CDR2 SVGIG (reference sequence). The CDR3 DNA sequence: TGTGCCTGGAGTTCGGTTTCAGGGACCCAGTACTTC. Its protein product is CAWSSVSGTQYF. Together with reference TRBV30 and TRBJ2-5, the CDR3 gives the full variable domain: SQTIHQWPATLVQPVGSPLSLECTVEGTSNPNLYWYRQAAGRGLQLLFYSVGIGQISSEVPQNLSASRPQDRQFILSSKKLLLSDSGFYLCAWSSVSGTQYFGPGTRLLVL.

The chain joins TRBV28 to TRBJ2-5; TRBD2 aligns across 8 bases. The CDR3 covers 14 residues. The trim removed 3 bases at V and 11 bases at J, leaving 11 bases unmatched. CDR1 and CDR2 (germline): MDHEN, SYDVKM. The CDR3 is CASSLAGGVGEQYF. The CDR3 bases are TGTGCCAGCAGTTTGGCGGGAGGAGTGGGGGAGCAGTACTTC.

This chain uses TRBV29-1 with TRBJ2-5; TRBD2 aligns across 7 bases. V trimming: 4 bases; J trimming: 2 bases; junction bases outside the gene matches: 16. The germline V gene has CDR1 SQVTM and CDR2 ANQGSEA. CDR3 length: 17 amino acids. The DNA for the CDR3 is TGCAGCGTTGTTCTCCGGAGGGACTACTACACTCAAGAGACCCAGTACTTC. The encoded protein is CSVVLRRDYYTQETQYF.

V usage is TRBV25-1 and J usage is TRBJ1-5; 7 positions agree with TRBD1. J lost 6 bases, V lost 6 bases, and 8 bases had no gene match. Germline values: CDR1 MGHDK, CDR2 SYGVNS. The CDR3 contains 14 residues. The CDR3 reads CASSPKTGIQPQHF. Here the CDR3 DNA reads TGTGCCAGCAGCCCTAAGACAGGGATTCAGCCCCAGCATTTT.

This chain joins TRBV19 and TRBJ2-7; D is unresolved. V lost 3 bases to trimming and J lost 0 bases, with 12 bases between them. CDR1 LNHDA and CDR2 SQIVND come from the germline V gene (reference sequence). This CDR3 has 15 residues. Written as DNA, the CDR3 is TGTGCCAGTAGTATGAGTATTGCTAGCTCCTACGAGCAGTACTTC. Its protein is CASSMSIASSYEQYF.

The chain has TRBV6-1 and TRBJ2-7; 11 bases fit TRBD2. Trimming at V came to 3 bases and at J to 4 bases, leaving 20 bases not matched to a gene. Germline CDR1 reads MNHNS; CDR2 reads SASEGT. CDR3 length: 20 residues. The CDR3 protein is CASSEATSLVTSGSSYEQYF. CDR3 DNA: TGTGCCAGCAGTGAGGCGACTTCGTTAGTTACTAGCGGGAGTTCGTACGAGCAGTACTTC.

V gene TRBV5-1 combines with J gene TRBJ2-7; D is possibly TRBD1 or TRBD2 (6 bases each). Trimming took 5 bases from V and 6 from J, leaving 15 bases between them. Germline V gives CDR1 SGHRS, CDR2 YFSETQ. The CDR3 has 13 residues. The DNA of the CDR3 is TGCGCCAGCAGTAAAACAGGGAGGCCCGAGCAGTACTTC. Its protein product is CASSKTGRPEQYF.

The rearrangement uses TRBV29-1 and TRBJ2-5; 9 bases match TRBD1. Germline V CDR1 and CDR2: SQVTM, ANQGSEA. The trim removed 7 bases at V and 4 bases at J, leaving 10 bases unmatched. The length of the CDR3 is 14 residues. The CDR3 bases are TGCAGCGCCACCGGGCGGGACAGGGTAGAGACCCAGTACTTC. Residues: CSATGRDRVETQYF.

The CDR3 region has the DNA TGCGCCAGCAGCCAAGATGGCGCCGTGGCTGAAAAACTGTTTTTT. It is translated as CASSQDGAVAEKLFF. V gene TRBV4-1 combines with J gene TRBJ1-4; no definite D call. The germline V and J ends were trimmed by 0 bases and 7 bases, with 12 bases remaining between them. This CDR3 comprises 15 residues. CDR1 and CDR2 from the germline V gene are MGHRA and YSYEKL.

This chain connects TRBV19 to TRBJ2-1; TRBD2 might be the D (6 bases). The ends were cut back, 0 bases at V and 0 bases at J, with 9 bases in the middle. From germline, CDR1 is LNHDA and CDR2 SQIVND (reference sequence). This CDR3 is built from 16 residues. CDR3 sequence (DNA): TGTGCCAGTAGTATAGATGTGGGGGGCTCCTACAATGAGCAGTTCTTC. Its protein product is CASSIDVGGSYNEQFF.

This rearrangement joins TRBV5-1 to TRBJ2-2; D gene ambiguous. V was shortened by 7 bases and J by 1 base, with 11 bases between the two germline ends. The CDR3 is made up of 14 amino acids. Germline V gene sequence: CDR1 SGHRS, CDR2 YFSETQ. The CDR3 spells CASEPGQNTGELFF. DNA of the CDR3: TGCGCCAGCGAGCCTGGTCAGAACACCGGGGAGCTGTTTTTT. Based on the CDR3 plus reference TRBV5-1 and TRBJ2-2, the full variable domain is KAGVTQTPRYLIKTRGQQVTLSCSPISGHRSVSWYQQTPGQGLQFLFEYFSETQRNKGNFPGRFSGRQFSNSRSEMNVSTLELGDSALYLCASEPGQNTGELFFGEGSRLTVL.

The chain is built from TRBV27 and TRBJ2-3, with D tentatively TRBD2 (6 bases). The CDR3 has 14 residues. Germline V gives CDR1 MNHEY, CDR2 SMNVEV (reference sequence). The V gene lost 5 bases and the J gene lost 3 bases, with 12 bases spanning the gap. CDR3 loop: CASSEGGPTDTQYF. CDR3 bases: TGTGCCAGCAGTGAAGGAGGGCCGACAGATACGCAGTATTTT.

This clone showed up just once. The chain is built from TRBV4-1 and TRBJ2-1; 9 nucleotides line up with TRBD2. Unmatched junction bases numbered 2, after V lost 2 bases and J lost 6 bases. CDR1 is MGHRA, CDR2 YSYEKL, per germline. The CDR3 is 14 residues long. The CDR3 coding sequence is TGCGCCAGCAGCCAACTAGCGGGACTCAATGAGCAGTTCTTC. Translation gives CASSQLAGLNEQFF.

The chain couples TRBV13 to TRBJ1-1; 7 bases are shared with TRBD1. J gave up 10 bases and V 5 bases, and 7 bases lay outside the gene matches. CDR1 and CDR2 (germline): PRHDT, FYEKMQ (reference sequence). The CDR3 spans 12 residues. CDR3 protein: CASSPQGQGAFF. CDR3 DNA: TGTGCCAGCAGCCCACAGGGGCAGGGAGCTTTCTTT.

The chain combines TRBV2 with TRBJ2-1, with 7 positions matching TRBD1. Germline CDR1 is SNHLY and CDR2 is FYNNEI. The CDR3 has 13 residues. Trimming at V came to 2 bases and at J to 10 bases, leaving 5 bases not matched to a gene. CDR3: CASSERDSWEQFF. In DNA, the CDR3 is TGTGCCAGCAGTGAAAGGGACAGCTGGGAGCAGTTCTTC.

J is TRBJ1-2 and V is TRBV11-2, with 9 nucleotides matching TRBD1. Germline V gene sequence: CDR1 SGHAT, CDR2 FQNNGV. The CDR3 totals 15 residues. V gave up 7 bases and J gave up 2 bases; unmatched junction bases: 8. CDR3 loop: CASTSGTGRNYGYTF. The CDR3 nucleotides read TGTGCCAGCACTTCTGGGACAGGGAGAAACTATGGCTACACCTTC.

V usage is TRBV9 and J usage is TRBJ2-1, with D maybe TRBD2 (5 bases). The CDR3 is 16 residues long. CDR1 and CDR2 (germline): SGDLS, YYNGEE. Between the trimmed V and J ends, which lost 3 bases and 0 bases, there was a span of 13 bases. The DNA for the CDR3 is TGTGCCAGCAGCGCCCCGGACTTTTCCTCCTACAATGAGCAGTTCTTC. This codes for CASSAPDFSSYNEQFF.

The chain is built from TRBV19 and TRBJ1-2, with TRBD1 matching 7 bases. The ends lost 4 bases at V and 4 bases at J; junction bases unmatched: 6. This CDR3 has 14 amino acids. The germline gives CDR1 LNHDA, CDR2 SQIVND (reference sequence). The chain's CDR3 is CASSNPGTVYGYTF. The CDR3 DNA reads TGTGCCAGTAGTAACCCCGGGACAGTCTATGGCTACACCTTC. The complete variable domain, with remaining parts taken from reference TRBV19 and TRBJ1-2, reads DGGITQSPKYLFRKEGQNVTLSCEQNLNHDAMYWYRQDPGQGLRLIYYSQIVNDFQKGDIAEGYSVSREKKESFPLTVTSAQKNPTAFYLCASSNPGTVYGYTFGSGTRLTVV.

V gene TRBV6-5 combines with J gene TRBJ1-5; D ambiguous. V was clipped by 5 bases and J by 1 base, with 12 bases between them. Germline V gives CDR1 MNHEY, CDR2 SVGAGI. There are 15 residues in the CDR3. The CDR3 coding sequence is TGTGCCAGCAGTCTCTACGGCGGGAGCAATCAGCCCCAGCATTTT. It encodes CASSLYGGSNQPQHF.

The chain combines TRBV7-6 with TRBJ2-1, with 8 bases aligning to TRBD2. The length of the CDR3 is 16 residues. The germline V gene has CDR1 SGHVS and CDR2 FNYEAQ. V lost 0 bases, J lost 2 bases, and 3 bases stayed unmatched. This CDR3 reads CASSLANSGAYNEQFF. CDR3 nucleotide sequence: TGTGCCAGCAGCTTAGCGAATAGCGGGGCCTACAATGAGCAGTTCTTC.

This chain connects TRBV15 to TRBJ2-1, with 8 bases aligning to TRBD2. This CDR3 region has 15 residues. Germline CDR1 reads LNHNV; CDR2 reads YYDKDF (reference sequence). After removal of 5 bases from V and 8 bases from J, the junction contained 11 bases not matched to a gene. Here the CDR3 DNA reads TGTGCCACCAGCCCCCGAGCGGGAGACCGTCATGAGCAGTTCTTC. It codes for CATSPRAGDRHEQFF.

J is TRBJ2-3 and V is TRBV9; tentatively, D is TRBD1 or TRBD2 (5 bases each). The length of the CDR3 is 17 residues. Germline V lookup: CDR1 SGDLS, CDR2 YYNGEE. V lost 4 bases and J lost 0, with 18 bases in between. The CDR3: CASSPYGGSASTDTQYF. The DNA of the CDR3 is TGTGCCAGCAGCCCATATGGGGGAAGCGCTAGCACAGATACGCAGTATTTT.

This chain's CDR3 is CAWSRPGEYAEQYF. CDR3 nucleotides: TGTGCCTGGAGTCGTCCGGGGGAATACGCCGAGCAGTACTTC. The chain recombines TRBV30 with TRBJ2-7, with D possibly matching TRBD2 (6 bases). V lost 2 bases, J lost 6 bases, and 17 bases lay in between. Germline CDR1 reads GTSNPN; CDR2 reads SVGIG (reference sequence). This CDR3 comprises 14 residues.

The CDR3 loop reads CASSLGLAPDTQYF. In DNA form, the CDR3 reads TGTGCCAGCAGCTTAGGACTAGCGCCAGATACGCAGTATTTT. V gene TRBV5-4 combines with J gene TRBJ2-3; 9 bases are a match to TRBD2. Germline V gene sequence: CDR1 SGHNT, CDR2 YYREEE (reference sequence). Unmatched junction bases numbered 2, after V lost 2 bases and J lost 4 bases. This CDR3 comprises 14 residues.

This clone has more than one count but fewer than ten. The same CDR3 is also encoded by other DNA sequences in this sample. This rearrangement joins TRBV19 to TRBJ2-7, with TRBD1 matching over 9 bases. CDR1 is LNHDA and CDR2 is SQIVND in the germline V gene (reference sequence). Trimming cost V 3 bases and J 3 bases; bases outside gene matches: 3. CDR3 length: 14 amino acids. The CDR3 bases are TGTGCCAGTAGTATGGGGACAGGGAACTACGAGCAGTACTTC. It encodes CASSMGTGNYEQYF.